The clone carrying this T cell receptor (beta chain) was detected a few times. Its target is unknown. The record originates from a study of T cell repertoires in cytomegalovirus infection. From the reads, TCRdb called clonotypes with MiXCR, one entry per CDR3 protein. The data show some 800,000 distinct CDR3 sequences, almost 30% seen once. V was pared by 8 bases and J by 2 bases, with 8 bases of the junction left unmatched. The CDR3 length is 14 residues. Germline values: CDR1 LNHDA, CDR2 SQIVND (reference sequence). This receptor was taken from a human donor in good health (CMV status not recorded). Some clones in this sample may be carry-over from other donors' samples. Specimen: cultured CD8+ T cells from PBMCs, collected from culture after CMV antigen stimulation. The chain carries TRBV19 and TRBJ1-2; 7 bases agree with TRBD1. The CDR3 loop reads CASASGTANYGYTF. CDR3 in DNA: TGTGCCAGTGCCTCCGGGACAGCCAACTATGGCTACACCTTC.